This record covers a single T cell receptor (beta chain). No antigen is known for it. The data originate from a study of Ad26.COV2.S vaccination and SARS-CoV-2 variants. Study background: Donor had been placed in the Ad26.COV2.S arm of the COV1001 trial.

The treatment was: 15 to 20 received Ad26.COV2.S at low or high dose, single or two shots; several received placebo; per-sample allocation not given. Day 63 following the first vaccine or placebo injection was when the samples were taken. TCRdb's copy holds only in-frame clones and misses some; the assay was immunoSEQ multiplex PCR. The sample has roughly 450,000 clones; 75% to 95% are singletons. This CDR3 contains 14 residues. The V gene end was trimmed by 0 bases and the J gene end by 10 bases; junction bases not matched to a gene: 5. Germline values: CDR1 KGHSH, CDR2 LQKENI. The study's findings and limits: After vaccination, reports described spike-specific CD8+ and CD4+ T cell responses as showing substantial breadth. An underestimation of total T cell responses may have resulted from the TCR breadth and depth analyses.

The genes are TRBV18 and TRBJ2-2; TRBD2 matches at 7 bases. This receptor was obtained from a person aged 18-65 years who received the Ad26.COV2.S COVID-19 vaccine or a placebo. The input for sequencing was peripheral blood, taken in a trial of Ad26.COV2.S vaccine versus placebo. Written as DNA, the CDR3 is TGTGCCAGCTCACCACCCCGGGAGGACGCGGAGCTGTTTTTT. Amino acids: CASSPPREDAELFF.